These 10 T cell receptor beta chains were sequenced from one sample in a study (dated by TCRdb to between 2015 and 2016). Receptor amplification or capture employed RT-PCR. Sequencing took place on an Illumina MiSeq. TCRdb reprocessing: public reads trimmed at Q25 with fastp, clones called with MiXCR, in-frame beta chains kept. CDR3 protein duplicates are merged, each entry listing the most common genes and DNA. This sample lists about 6,100 distinct CDR3 sequences; approximately 90% were detected once. Of the sample, 6.5% to 9% falls within the top ten clones. The sample taken for sequencing was memory CD4+ T cells from blood. The receptors shown here come from a female donor in good health, serving as a healthy control.

A note on this clonotype: Found in a library prepared for alpha chains, this beta chain is an off-target read, and its abundance has little meaning. This rearrangement joins TRBV10-3 to TRBJ2-3, with 7 bases aligning to TRBD2. The CDR3 extends over 14 amino acids. Trimming at V came to 8 bases and at J to 3 bases, leaving 8 bases not matched to a gene. Germline loops: CDR1 ENHRY, CDR2 SYGVKD. The CDR3 sequence: CAIRSGAGTDTQYF. The DNA for the CDR3 is TGTGCCATCCGCTCGGGAGCGGGAACAGATACGCAGTATTTT.

With regard to this clonotype: Little can be read into the size of this beta chain, an off-target read in a library designed for alpha chains. J is TRBJ2-3 and V is TRBV21-1; the DNA was not used to check the table's D call, TRBD2. TRBV21-1 constitutes a pseudogene. This CDR3 region has 18 residues. CDR3 sequence reads: CASSHIGGLAGVLDTQYF. CDR3 nucleotide sequence: TGTGCCAGCAGCCACATTGGCGGACTAGCGGGAGTCTTGGATACGCAGTATTTT.

About this clonotype: As an off-target read in a library built for alpha chains, this beta chain has a frequency of little significance. This sequence joins TRBV6-5 and TRBJ2-7, with D possibly TRBD2 on 6 matching bases. This CDR3 contains 14 residues. Germline V gene sequence: CDR1 MNHEY, CDR2 SVGAGI. The V end was cut by 1 base, the J end by 6 bases, with 13 bases between. CDR3 loop: CASSYFYGGTEQYF. The CDR3 bases are TGTGCCAGCAGTTACTTCTATGGAGGGACCGAGCAGTACTTC.

Worth noting for this clonotype: This beta chain turned up in a library designed for alpha chains; as an off-target read, its abundance says little. The chain employs TRBV7-2 and TRBJ2-7, with D unclear. Deletions cut 1 base from V and 7 bases from J, with 14 bases between. Germline CDR1 is SGHTA and CDR2 is FQGNSA. This CDR3 contains 14 residues. The DNA of the CDR3 is TGTGCCAGCAGCTTAGTTCGTAGGTCGGGTGAGCAGTACTTC. Translation: CASSLVRRSGEQYF.

This clonotype is a singleton in its sample. Since it is a stray read in a library aimed at alpha chains, this beta chain has a size that is not meaningful. The rearrangement links TRBV7-3 to TRBJ2-5; D gene uncertain. Germline assignment: CDR1 SGHTA and CDR2 FQGTGA. The CDR3 runs 12 residues. Trimming cost V 5 bases and J 4 bases, with 8 bases left between them. CDR3 in DNA: TGTGCCAGCAGCCTACCCCCAGAGACCCAGTACTTC. It translates to CASSLPPETQYF.

A note on this clonotype: In a library made to pick up alpha chains, this beta chain is a stray read with a size that means little. The chain has TRBV7-2 and TRBJ1-5; the match to TRBD1 covers 7 bases. This CDR3 region has 14 residues. Trimming took 5 bases from V and 2 from J; bases not matched to a gene: 3. Per the germline V gene, CDR1 is SGHTA and CDR2 is FQGNSA. The CDR3 nucleotides read TGTGCCAGCAGCGCCACAGGGGGCAATCAGCCCCAGCATTTT. It specifies CASSATGGNQPQHF.

Concerning this clonotype itself: As an off-target read in a library built for alpha chains, this beta chain has a frequency of little significance. The chain is built from TRBV5-1 and TRBJ2-2, with TRBD1 matching 7 bases. Looked up from germline, CDR1 is SGHRS and CDR2 is YFSETQ. Germline trimming cut 4 bases from V and 4 bases from J; bases unmatched to any gene: 7. The CDR3 consists of 15 residues. The CDR3 sequence is CASSQTGLGTGELFF. Here the CDR3 DNA reads TGCGCCAGCAGCCAGACAGGGCTAGGCACCGGGGAGCTGTTTTTT.

Remarks on this clonotype: This beta chain was picked up by a library intended for alpha chains and is off target, so its count carries little meaning. The rearrangement links TRBV25-1 to TRBJ1-2, with no clear D. Germline V gene sequence: CDR1 MGHDK, CDR2 SYGVNS. The CDR3 spans 12 residues. V was clipped by 4 bases and J by 2 bases, with 5 bases between them. The CDR3 DNA reads TGTGCCAGCAGTGGACTGAACTATGGCTACACCTTC. The encoded protein is CASSGLNYGYTF.

Worth noting for this clonotype: This beta chain slipped into a library made for alpha chains as a stray read, so its size is not meaningful. The rearrangement joins TRBV14 to TRBJ2-4, with D perhaps TRBD1 or TRBD2 (5 bases each). The CDR3 runs to 19 residues. Trimming removed 1 base at V and 0 bases at J, with 19 bases between. Germline V gene sequence: CDR1 SGHDN, CDR2 FVKESK. The CDR3 is CASSQGGGFRTLAKNIQYF. The CDR3 coding sequence is TGTGCCAGCAGCCAAGGTGGGGGATTTCGGACCCTAGCCAAAAACATTCAGTACTTC.

Details on this clonotype: This beta chain turned up in a library designed for alpha chains; as an off-target read, its abundance says little. This chain uses TRBV6-5 with TRBJ1-2; the match to TRBD1 covers 7 bases. The CDR3 length is 14 residues. The germline gives CDR1 MNHEY, CDR2 SVGAGI. V dropped 0 bases and J dropped 5; count of bases not matched to a gene: 3. The CDR3 DNA is TGTGCCAGCAGTTACTCTCGGACAGGTTATGGCTACACCTTC. Translation gives CASSYSRTGYGYTF.